The entry below gives a single T cell receptor (beta chain) sequence along with its context. Antigen unknown. Germline loops: CDR1 SGDLS, CDR2 YYNGEE. The V gene lost 0 bases and the J gene lost 3 bases, with 6 bases spanning the gap. The CDR3 runs to 13 residues. The source of the sample is a study of T cells in Graves' hyperthyroidism and ophthalmopathy. Study observations and caveats: Most thyroid-expanded clonotypes above 0.001 were also found in blood.

Diagnosing involved the use of clinical symptoms, serum thyroxine and TRAb, thyroid ultrasound and orbital computed tomography. There were TCR beta CDR3 regions amplified from RNA transcripts. In the first-round RT-PCR of the TCR CDR3, the HTBI primer set was used. From the multiplex PCR reads, TCRdb called clonotypes with MiXCR, one entry per CDR3 protein. The repertoire has some 500,000 distinct CDR3 sequences, approximately 15% of them found once; the top ten carry 15% to 20%. The sequenced sample was blood. This TCR derives from a woman under 30 with Graves' hyperthyroidism. J is TRBJ1-1 and V is TRBV9; D remains ambiguous. The CDR3 nucleotides read TGTGCCAGCAGCGTAGACGGGGACACTGAAGCTTTCTTT. This sequence encodes CASSVDGDTEAFF.